This TCR beta chain is drawn from a study of OX40 agonist ivuxolimab in advanced cancers. The wider study: Dosing consisted of intravenous ivuxolimab at 0.01 to 10 mg/kg every 2 weeks. Partial responses were observed in three patients, of whom one had hepatocellular carcinoma and two had cutaneous melanoma. The study, taken as a whole, reports: Partial responders at 0.1-3.0 mg/kg had among the lowest clonal expansion.

The method was immunoSEQ multiplex PCR; TCRdb's version includes in-frame clones alone and lacks a portion of them. The repertoire holds 35,000 to 40,000 clones, with about 90% as singletons. Sampling of blood occurred at baseline, cycle 4 day 1, and cycle 7 day 1. As concerns this clone: As yet, its antigen is unknown.

The CDR3 loop spans 16 amino acids. Germline CDR1 reads MNHNY; CDR2 reads SVGAGI (reference sequence). Trimming left V 0 bases short and J 0 bases short, with 9 bases between. This receptor was identified in an adult with an advanced solid tumor such as melanoma, head and neck, liver or kidney cancer. The chain combines TRBV6-6 with TRBJ1-5, with D unresolved. The specimen comprised CD4+ or CD8+ T cells sorted from blood, sampled in a trial of the OX40 agonist ivuxolimab. The DNA for the CDR3 is TGTGCCAGCAGTTACTCGATTGAGGATAGCAATCAGCCCCAGCATTTT. It yields the protein CASSYSIEDSNQPQHF.